One sample yielded the 8 T cell receptor beta chains listed below, sequenced in a study of T-cell memory formation after mild COVID-19 listed by TCRdb under 2021. The library was produced with 5' RACE. TCRdb lists the instrument as Illumina NovaSeq 6000. TCRdb ran its own pipeline on the public reads, namely fastp trimming at Q25 and MiXCR clone calling, and kept in-frame beta chains. Each entry merges the rows of one CDR3 protein and shows their most common DNA and genes. The table for this sample lists 65,000 to 100,000 distinct CDR3 sequences; roughly 13% of them were counted only once. Jointly, the top ten make up about 40% of the sample. The sample taken for sequencing was PBMCs or a T cell subset sorted from them (not recorded which). The source is a man aged 18-30 years who had mild COVID-19 (a few samples of this study predate the infection). The sample titles of this study are shuffled in the database, so cell type and time point are left out; the donor was told from shared clones.

At least ten counts were recorded for this clonotype. The V call is TRBV20-1, the J call TRBJ2-7; the match to TRBD2 covers 8 bases. V dropped 5 bases and J dropped 4; count of bases not matched to a gene: 10. This CDR3 region has 14 residues. The V gene's germline CDR1 is DFQATT and CDR2 SNEGSKA (reference sequence). CDR3 region: CSARRSGGDYEQYV. CDR3 sequence (DNA): TGCAGTGCTCGTAGAAGCGGGGGAGATTACGAGCAGTACGTC.

The chain combines TRBV4-3 with TRBJ1-1, with 7 nucleotides matching TRBD1. In germline, CDR1 is LGHNA, CDR2 YSLEER. The trim removed 0 bases at V and 1 base at J, leaving 8 bases unmatched. This CDR3 comprises 17 residues. CDR3 region: CASSQDPTGNGNTEAFF. The CDR3 nucleotides are TGCGCCAGCAGCCAAGATCCGACAGGGAACGGGAACACTGAAGCTTTCTTT.

This clonotype has only a few counts. J is TRBJ2-5 and V is TRBV2; 7 nucleotides match TRBD1. With V trimmed by 9 bases and J by 5 bases, 3 bases remained unmatched. The germline V gene has CDR1 SNHLY and CDR2 FYNNEI. CDR3 size: 11 residues. The CDR3 spells CASRGQETQYF. The CDR3 DNA is TGTGCCAGTAGGGGGCAGGAGACCCAGTACTTC.

This clonotype was seen more than once but under ten times. This sequence joins TRBV2 and TRBJ2-3; TRBD2 matches at 7 bases. The CDR3 has 16 amino acids. Germline V gene lookup returns CDR1 SNHLY and CDR2 FYNNEI. The trim removed 5 bases at V and 0 bases at J, leaving 8 bases unmatched. The CDR3 DNA is TGTGCCAGCAGTTCCGGACTAGTTTGGAGCACAGATACGCAGTATTTT. This codes for CASSSGLVWSTDTQYF.

The chain employs TRBV4-2 and TRBJ2-2; a possible D gene is TRBD2 (6 bases). Between the trimmed V and J ends, which lost 1 base and 1 base, there was a span of 16 bases. Germline V gene data show CDR1 as LGHNA and CDR2 as YNFKEQ. There are 18 residues in the CDR3. CDR3 sequence (DNA): TGTGCCAGCAGCCAAGCGGGAGATCTTACTCAGAACACCGGGGAGCTGTTTTTT. Encoded protein: CASSQAGDLTQNTGELFF.

The CDR3 protein is CSARDQKGTVRYGNEKLFF. The CDR3 nucleotides are TGCAGTGCTAGAGATCAGAAAGGGACGGTTCGATATGGTAATGAAAAACTGTTTTTT. The V and J genes are TRBV20-1 and TRBJ1-4, with D maybe TRBD1 (5 bases). Deletions cut 0 bases from V and 4 bases from J, with 24 bases between. The V gene's germline CDR1 is DFQATT and CDR2 SNEGSKA (reference sequence). The CDR3 is 19 residues long.

The table lists this clonotype with a few counts. V usage is TRBV7-6 and J usage is TRBJ1-1; TRBD1 is a possible D gene (6 bases). CDR1 is SGHVS and CDR2 is FNYEAQ in the germline V gene. The V end lost 5 bases, the J end lost 6 bases, and 13 bases lay between the germline ends. The CDR3 has 13 residues. The CDR3 spells CASSPQGYAEAFF. DNA for the CDR3: TGTGCCAGCAGCCCACAGGGTTACGCTGAAGCTTTCTTT.

This clonotype was seen a handful of times. This chain uses TRBV7-9 with TRBJ2-7; maybe TRBD1 (5 bases). There are 14 residues in the CDR3. The germline gives CDR1 SEHNR, CDR2 FQNEAQ (reference sequence). Trimming took 5 bases from V and 2 from J, leaving 13 bases between them. CDR3 DNA sequence: TGTGCCAGCAGCCCAAGACAGAATACCTACGAGCAGTACTTC. Its translation: CASSPRQNTYEQYF.